This TCR beta chain appears in the sequencing data of a study of blood T cell repertoires in COVID-19. In germline, CDR1 is LGHDT, CDR2 YNNKEL (reference sequence). The CDR3 has 14 residues. Trimming cost V 1 base and J 10 bases; bases outside gene matches: 8. Profiling relied on immunoSEQ multiplex PCR, and the TCRdb table lists in-frame clones only, not all of them. This sample has about 260,000 clones, with about 88% found just once. The sample was peripheral blood. This chain connects TRBV3-1 (or the pseudogene TRBV3-2) to TRBJ1-1, with 8 positions matching TRBD1. The receptor's source is a man younger than 45 with active or convalescent COVID-19. CDR3 residues: CASSQVAGGGLAFF. CDR3 DNA: TGTGCCAGCAGCCAAGTTGCAGGGGGCGGGTTAGCTTTCTTT.